The rows below give T cell receptor beta chains drawn from one sample of a study of T cells in Graves' hyperthyroidism and ophthalmopathy. From the multiplex PCR reads, TCRdb called clonotypes with MiXCR, one entry per CDR3 protein. The sample records 300,000 to 450,000 distinct CDR3 sequences, roughly a sixth being singletons. The specimen was blood. These receptors were obtained from a woman aged 30 to 39 with Graves' hyperthyroidism that later progressed to Graves' ophthalmopathy. The CDR3 runs from the conserved cysteine through the conserved F or W. A D gene is named only where the DNA matches it firmly. A clone size is listed for some rows: how often the clone was seen (once, few, many), or a class if it is expanded.

J: TRBJ2-1; size: many; V: TRBV19; D: NA; DNA: TGTGCCAGTAGTTATTGGTTAGCCGGCAATGAGCAGTTCTTC; CDR3: CASSYWLAGNEQFF
J: TRBJ2-3; size: many; V: TRBV6-2/TRBV6-3; D: NA; DNA: TGTGCCAGCAGTTACGTCAGTGGGGAGAGCACAGATACGCAGTATTTT; CDR3: CASSYVSGESTDTQYF
J: TRBJ1-1; size: few; V: TRBV7-9; D: TRBD1; DNA: TGTGCCAGCAGCTTTGGGCAGGGGGTGAACACTGAAGCTTTCTTT; CDR3: CASSFGQGVNTEAFF
J: TRBJ2-3; size: many; V: TRBV18; D: TRBD1; DNA: TGTGCCAGCTCATCTCAGGGGGCCGGAGATACGCAGTATTTT; CDR3: CASSSQGAGDTQYF
J: TRBJ2-7; size: many; V: TRBV20-1; D: TRBD2; DNA: TGCAGTGGGACCGGGACTAGCGGCTACGAGCAGTACTTC; CDR3: CSGTGTSGYEQYF
J: TRBJ2-5; size: many; V: TRBV5-1; D: TRBD2; DNA: TGTGCCAGCAGCCTCGCGGGGGGCCAAGAGACCCAGTACTTC; CDR3: CASSLAGGQETQYF
J: TRBJ2-5; size: many; V: TRBV20-1; D: NA; DNA: TGCAGTGCTAGAGATTTAGTGGGAGGAGGTGGAGAGACCCAGTACTTC; CDR3: CSARDLVGGGGETQYF
J: TRBJ1-5; size: many; V: TRBV12-3/TRBV12-4; D: NA; DNA: TGTGCCAGCAGTTTGGAAGGGACGCAGCCCCAGCATTTT; CDR3: CASSLEGTQPQHF
J: TRBJ1-3; size: NA; V: TRBV28; D: NA; DNA: TGTGCCAGCGGGGCCAGCCTTTTCCACTCTGGAAACACCATATATTTT; CDR3: CASGASLFHSGNTIYF
J: TRBJ2-2; size: few; V: TRBV6-5; D: NA; DNA: TGTGCCAGCAGTTACATCGGGGGGCCGGAGAACACCGGGGAGCTGTTTTTT; CDR3: CASSYIGGPENTGELFF
J: TRBJ1-2; size: many; V: TRBV7-8; D: NA; DNA: TGTGCCAGCAGCCTAACCAGGGTCTATGGCTACACCTTC; CDR3: CASSLTRVYGYTF
J: TRBJ1-1; size: NA; V: TRBV12-3/TRBV12-4; D: TRBD1; DNA: TGTGCCAGCAGTTTAAGGGGGCTGGATACTGAAGCTTTCTTT; CDR3: CASSLRGLDTEAFF
J: TRBJ1-1; size: NA; V: TRBV12-3/TRBV12-4; D: TRBD1; DNA: TGTGCCAGCAGCTTGTCTACTACAGGGGGCACTGAAGCTTTCTTT; CDR3: CASSLSTTGGTEAFF
J: TRBJ1-3; size: few; V: TRBV7-6; D: NA; DNA: TGTGCCAGCAGCTTAGCAGGGGGTGACAACACCATATATTTT; CDR3: CASSLAGGDNTIYF
J: TRBJ2-7; size: many; V: TRBV3-1; D: TRBD1; DNA: TGTGCCAGCAGCCCCGGGACAGGGGATGTTTACGAGCAGTACTTC; CDR3: CASSPGTGDVYEQYF
J: TRBJ1-5; size: NA; V: TRBV7-2; D: NA; DNA: TGTGCCACCCAAGCTCGGGGGGTGATTCAGCCCCAGCATTTT; CDR3: CATQARGVIQPQHF
J: TRBJ1-3; size: NA; V: TRBV5-1; D: NA; DNA: TGCGCCAGCAGCTTGGGGCCGGACTCTGGAAACACCATATATTTT; CDR3: CASSLGPDSGNTIYF
J: TRBJ2-7; size: few; V: TRBV24-1; D: NA; DNA: TGTGCCACCGAGCGGGTTAGAGACCGTAGGGCGTACGAGCAGTACTTC; CDR3: CATERVRDRRAYEQYF
J: TRBJ2-7; size: NA; V: TRBV13; D: TRBD2; DNA: TGTGCCAGCAGTCCAAGCGGGAGGGGCTACGAGCAGTACTTC; CDR3: CASSPSGRGYEQYF
J: TRBJ2-7; size: NA; V: TRBV4-1; D: TRBD2; DNA: TGCGCCAGCAGCCAAGAACCGCGTTACGCTAGCGGCTACTACGAGCAGTACTTC; CDR3: CASSQEPRYASGYYEQYF
J: TRBJ1-6; size: few; V: TRBV25-1; D: NA; DNA: TGTGCCAGCAGTGAATCCCGGGGCAGGGTTGATTCACCCCTCCACTTT; CDR3: CASSESRGRVDSPLHF
J: TRBJ2-3; size: many; V: TRBV7-2; D: NA; DNA: TGTGCCAGCAGATCCGGGACGACCCCGGCAGATACGCAGTATTTT; CDR3: CASRSGTTPADTQYF
J: TRBJ2-7; size: few; V: TRBV29-1; D: NA; DNA: TGCAGCGTTGAAGAGACAGGCACTGAAGAGCAGTACTTC; CDR3: CSVEETGTEEQYF
J: TRBJ2-1; size: many; V: TRBV9; D: TRBD2; DNA: TGTGCCAGCAGCCCCCGTAGTGCGGGAGCCTACAATGAGCAGTTCTTC; CDR3: CASSPRSAGAYNEQFF
J: TRBJ1-5; size: NA; V: TRBV5-5; D: NA; DNA: TGTGCCAGCAGCTTTCCGCCGTCCGGGAGCAATCAGCCCCAGCATTTT; CDR3: CASSFPPSGSNQPQHF
J: TRBJ2-3; size: many; V: TRBV20-1; D: NA; DNA: TGCAGTGCCAAATTTCCTTTACGTGGGTTAATCGCCCGGAGGACCTCCACAGATACGCAGTATTTT; CDR3: CSAKFPLRGLIARRTSTDTQYF